These 28 T cell receptor beta chains were all obtained from the same sample, sequenced in a study of cytomegalovirus exposure and HLA in healthy donors. Amplification used 60 Vbeta primers and 13 Jbeta primers. The data were produced by immunoSEQ multiplex PCR, yet TCRdb's version contains in-frame clones alone and is incomplete. The sample lists over 140,000 clones; approximately 80% were seen once. Sequenced input: PBMCs. These receptor sequences come from a man in his thirties or forties in good health and CMV-seropositive.

The rearrangement uses TRBV4-1 and TRBJ1-4; a weak D match, TRBD1 (5 bases). Germline CDR1 reads MGHRA; CDR2 reads YSYEKL. V lost 0 bases and J 9 bases, leaving 17 bases between the germline ends. The CDR3 runs to 16 residues. The CDR3, as DNA: TGCGCCAGCAGCCAAGAAAACTCTTCAGCAGGGAAAAAACTGTTTTTT. Translation: CASSQENSSAGKKLFF.

The V and J genes are TRBV6-6 and TRBJ1-1, with D unresolved. Germline V gene sequence: CDR1 MNHNY, CDR2 SVGAGI (reference sequence). CDR3 size: 15 residues. Trimming took 2 bases from V and 0 from J, leaving 10 bases between them. The CDR3 sequence: CASSYAGELNTEAFF. DNA of the CDR3: TGTGCCAGCAGTTACGCGGGAGAGTTGAACACTGAAGCTTTCTTT.

The V gene is TRBV6-5, the J gene TRBJ1-1; 7 positions match TRBD1. The germline V gene encodes CDR1 MNHEY and CDR2 SVGAGI. The CDR3 is 15 amino acids. With 5 bases clipped from V and 1 base from J, the junction kept 7 bases outside the gene matches. The CDR3 region is CASSRRDSPNTEAFF. CDR3 in DNA: TGTGCCAGCAGTCGACGGGACAGTCCGAACACTGAAGCTTTCTTT.

The chain combines TRBV7-9 with TRBJ2-3, with D perhaps matching TRBD2 (6 bases). Germline V CDR1 and CDR2: SEHNR, FQNEAQ (reference sequence). V gave up 8 bases and J gave up 2 bases, with 14 bases separating them. This CDR3 has 14 amino acids. The CDR3 is CASGRSGVTDTQYF. The CDR3 nucleotides are TGTGCCAGCGGACGTTCGGGGGTCACAGATACGCAGTATTTT.

J is TRBJ1-4 and V is TRBV5-1, with 9 bases lining up with TRBD1. The CDR3 runs 14 residues. Germline assignment: CDR1 SGHRS and CDR2 YFSETQ. V was clipped by 2 bases and J by 7 bases; unmatched bases: 3. CDR3 region: CASSLGTGSEKLFF. The CDR3 DNA follows: TGCGCCAGCAGCTTAGGGACAGGGAGTGAAAAACTGTTTTTT.

CDR3 nucleotide sequence: TGTGCCAGCAGCTTAGTAGCGGTCAGGGGGTTTTCGCAGTTCTTC. This translates into CASSLVAVRGFSQFF. V gene TRBV11-2 combines with J gene TRBJ2-1, with D possibly matching TRBD1 (7 bases). V was pared by 1 base and J by 12 bases, with 19 bases between. The germline V gene encodes CDR1 SGHAT and CDR2 FQNNGV. This CDR3 comprises 15 residues.

This rearrangement joins TRBV5-4 to TRBJ2-5; TRBD1 matches 10 bases. Germline values: CDR1 SGHNT, CDR2 YYREEE (reference sequence). Trimming cost V 4 bases and J 3 bases; bases outside gene matches: 3. The CDR3 loop spans 14 amino acids. The CDR3 loop is CASSPGQGEETQYF. In DNA, the CDR3 is TGTGCCAGCAGCCCCGGACAGGGGGAAGAGACCCAGTACTTC.

The chain combines TRBV7-9 with TRBJ2-1, with D possibly matching TRBD2 (5 bases). The V gene's germline CDR1 is SEHNR and CDR2 FQNEAQ (reference sequence). This CDR3 spans 12 amino acids. V lost 7 bases, J lost 5 bases, and 9 bases lay in between. The CDR3: CASKEVDNEQFF. CDR3 DNA: TGTGCCAGCAAGGAGGTTGACAATGAGCAGTTCTTC.

Concerning this clone itself: Different DNA sequences within this sample yield the same CDR3. The chain carries TRBV5-4 and TRBJ2-3; TRBD2 matches 9 bases. After removal of 4 bases from V and 3 bases from J, the junction contained 0 bases not matched to a gene. The CDR3 spans 13 residues. CDR1 is SGHNT and CDR2 is YYREEE in the germline V gene (reference sequence). CDR3 sequence: CASSLAGTDTQYF. CDR3 sequence (DNA): TGTGCCAGCAGCCTAGCGGGAACAGATACGCAGTATTTT.

The J gene is TRBJ2-7, the V gene TRBV2; tentative D call: TRBD2 (6 bases). Germline-derived CDR1 and CDR2 are SNHLY and FYNNEI. The germline V and J ends were trimmed by 10 bases and 1 base, with 17 bases remaining between them. CDR3 length: 14 residues. CDR3 loop: CATRSGVGSYEQYF. CDR3 nucleotides: TGTGCCACCCGCTCGGGAGTAGGGTCCTACGAGCAGTACTTC.

The V call is TRBV9, the J call TRBJ2-2; 7 nucleotides agree with TRBD2. Germline V gene sequence: CDR1 SGDLS, CDR2 YYNGEE. V shed 0 bases, J shed 3 bases, and the junction held 5 bases outside the gene matches. This CDR3 region has 16 residues. The CDR3 loop reads CASSVGLADYTGELFF. The CDR3 DNA reads TGTGCCAGCAGCGTAGGTCTAGCGGACTACACCGGGGAGCTGTTTTTT. Full variable domain (rest looked up from reference TRBV9 and TRBJ2-2): DSGVTQTPKHLITATGQRVTLRCSPRSGDLSVYWYQQSLDQGLQFLIQYYNGEERAKGNILERFSAQQFPDLHSELNLSSLELGDSALYFCASSVGLADYTGELFFGEGSRLTVL.

This sequence joins TRBV7-9 and TRBJ1-2; 8 bases agree with TRBD1. With V trimmed by 5 bases and J by 4 bases, 6 bases remained unmatched. There are 14 residues in the CDR3. Looked up from germline, CDR1 is SEHNR and CDR2 is FQNEAQ (reference sequence). The CDR3 sequence is CASSPTGGVYGYTF. DNA for the CDR3: TGTGCCAGCAGCCCCACAGGGGGAGTCTATGGCTACACCTTC. Variable domain in full (rest from reference TRBV7-9 and TRBJ1-2): DTGVSQNPRHKITKRGQNVTFRCDPISEHNRLYWYRQTLGQGPEFLTYFQNEAQLEKSRLLSDRFSAERPKGSFSTLEIQRTEQGDSAMYLCASSPTGGVYGYTFGSGTRLTVV.

This clone has more than one count but fewer than ten. The V call is TRBV18, the J call TRBJ1-2, with D possibly being TRBD1 (5 bases). CDR1 and CDR2 (germline): KGHSH, LQKENI. This CDR3 has 14 residues. Trimming shortened V by 3 bases and J by 3 bases, and 11 bases separated the two germline ends. The DNA for the CDR3 is TGTGCCAGCTCACCCGGCACGGGGGACTATGGCTACACCTTC. Its translation is CASSPGTGDYGYTF.

The rearrangement uses TRBV29-1 and TRBJ2-3; TRBD2 is a possible D gene (6 bases). V was shortened by 4 bases and J by 2 bases, with 10 bases between the two germline ends. The CDR3 is 13 amino acids. The germline V gene has CDR1 SQVTM and CDR2 ANQGSEA. The CDR3 protein is CSVGGTYTDTQYF. Here the CDR3 DNA reads TGCAGCGTTGGGGGGACTTACACAGATACGCAGTATTTT.

This chain links TRBV27 with TRBJ2-2, with 11 bases that match TRBD2. V lost 5 bases to trimming and J lost 7 bases; unmatched junction nucleotides: 9. This CDR3 contains 16 residues. CDR1 MNHEY and CDR2 SMNVEV come from the germline V gene (reference sequence). This chain's CDR3 is CASSLGLAGGHGELFF. In nucleotides, the CDR3 is TGTGCCAGCAGTCTTGGACTAGCGGGCGGTCACGGGGAGCTGTTTTTT.

To note about this clone: This same CDR3 is encoded by further DNA sequences in the sample. The CDR3, as DNA: TGTGCCAGCAGCTTGGGACAGTATAATTCACCCCTCCACTTT. As protein: CASSLGQYNSPLHF. V and J are TRBV5-4 and TRBJ1-6, with D possibly TRBD1 on 5 matching bases. Trimming took 0 bases from V and 4 from J, leaving 5 bases between them. Germline CDR1 and CDR2: SGHNT and YYREEE (reference sequence). The CDR3 is 14 residues long.

The chain joins TRBV29-1 to TRBJ2-7, with TRBD2 matching 10 bases. Unmatched junction bases numbered 10, after V lost 5 bases and J lost 0 bases. In germline, CDR1 is SQVTM, CDR2 ANQGSEA. The length of the CDR3 is 16 residues. CDR3 loop: CSVSKTGTSDSYEQYF. In DNA, the CDR3 is TGCAGCGTTTCCAAAACCGGGACTAGCGACTCCTACGAGCAGTACTTC.

The V and J genes are TRBV10-1 and TRBJ2-3; D is ambiguous. The CDR3 spans 14 residues. From germline, CDR1 is WNHNN and CDR2 SYGVQD (reference sequence). The V end was cut by 0 bases, the J end by 4 bases, with 8 bases between. CDR3: CASSESTGADTQYF. CDR3 DNA: TGCGCCAGCAGTGAGTCGACGGGTGCAGATACGCAGTATTTT.

This sequence joins TRBV9 and TRBJ1-4; D remains unclear. The length of the CDR3 is 14 residues. Trimming cost V 3 bases and J 7 bases, with 13 bases left between them. In germline, CDR1 is SGDLS, CDR2 YYNGEE. The CDR3 protein is CASSALVSPEKLFF. CDR3 sequence (DNA): TGTGCCAGCAGCGCACTGGTGTCTCCTGAAAAACTGTTTTTT.

The chain uses TRBV18 and TRBJ1-4; the D gene is possibly TRBD1 (6 bases). The CDR3 is 12 residues long. From germline, CDR1 is KGHSH and CDR2 LQKENI. Trimming took off 5 bases at V and 14 bases at J, with 15 bases between the two ends. The CDR3 nucleotides read TGTGCCAGCTCAGAGGGGGACCAGCGGCTGTTTTTT. The encoded protein is CASSEGDQRLFF.

This clone was seen a few times. V gene TRBV4-2 combines with J gene TRBJ2-6; D is perhaps TRBD2 (5 bases). CDR1 and CDR2 from the germline V gene are LGHNA and YNFKEQ. The CDR3 loop spans 15 amino acids. The V and J ends lost 6 bases and 2 bases respectively, with 11 bases between them. CDR3 coding DNA: TGTGCCAGCAGTCATACTAGGGCTGGGGCCAACGTCCTGACTTTC. Protein product: CASSHTRAGANVLTF.

This chain uses TRBV30 with TRBJ2-5; 11 bases match TRBD2. V was clipped by 7 bases and J by 5 bases; unmatched bases: 9. Per germline, CDR1 GTSNPN and CDR2 SVGIG (reference sequence). This CDR3 has 14 amino acids. The CDR3 coding sequence is TGTGCCTCCAGCCTAGCGGGGGGCAGGGAGACCCAGTACTTC. This encodes CASSLAGGRETQYF. The whole variable domain, filled in from reference TRBV30 and TRBJ2-5, reads SQTIHQWPATLVQPVGSPLSLECTVEGTSNPNLYWYRQAAGRGLQLLFYSVGIGQISSEVPQNLSASRPQDRQFILSSKKLLLSDSGFYLCASSLAGGRETQYFGPGTRLLVL.

This clone appeared once. The chain recombines TRBV6-5 with TRBJ1-3; the match to TRBD1 covers 7 bases. CDR1 is MNHEY, CDR2 SVGAGI, per germline. The CDR3 spans 14 residues. Germline trimming cut 6 bases from V and 1 base from J; bases unmatched to any gene: 3. CDR3 in DNA: TGTGCCAGCAGGACAGGGACATCTGGAAACACCATATATTTT. The encoded protein is CASRTGTSGNTIYF.

The chain uses TRBV5-1 and TRBJ2-7, with D uncertain. With 0 bases removed from V and 3 bases from J, the gap between germline ends came to 7 bases. Germline CDR1 reads SGHRS; CDR2 reads YFSETQ. CDR3 length equals 13 residues. CDR3 protein: CASSLELNYEQYF. CDR3 DNA: TGCGCCAGCAGCTTGGAACTCAACTACGAGCAGTACTTC. Filled out from reference TRBV5-1 and TRBJ2-7, the complete variable domain reads KAGVTQTPRYLIKTRGQQVTLSCSPISGHRSVSWYQQTPGQGLQFLFEYFSETQRNKGNFPGRFSGRQFSNSRSEMNVSTLELGDSALYLCASSLELNYEQYFGPGTRLTVT.

The chain joins TRBV7-9 to TRBJ2-1; possible D gene TRBD1, 5 bases. The V gene lost 1 base and the J gene lost 6 bases, with 7 bases spanning the gap. Germline loops: CDR1 SEHNR, CDR2 FQNEAQ (reference sequence). The length of the CDR3 is 13 residues. CDR3 coding DNA: TGTGCCAGCAGCTTAGGGCAGGGCAATGAGCAGTTCTTC. Residues: CASSLGQGNEQFF.

The chain is built from TRBV7-8 and TRBJ2-7; D unresolved. V gave up 7 bases and J gave up 4 bases, with 20 bases separating them. This CDR3 region has 15 residues. CDR1 and CDR2 (germline): SGHVS, FQNEAQ. CDR3 amino acids: CASTDRRLSTYEQYF. DNA of the CDR3: TGTGCCAGCACCGATCGCCGCCTCTCTACTTACGAGCAGTACTTC.

This sequence joins TRBV4-1 and TRBJ1-1, with TRBD1 matching over 7 bases. CDR3 length: 15 residues. The germline V gene has CDR1 MGHRA and CDR2 YSYEKL. Trimming removed 2 bases from V and 0 bases from J; junction bases left unmatched: 3. The CDR3 bases are TGCGCCAGCAGCCAACCGGGACAGATGAACACTGAAGCTTTCTTT. This codes for CASSQPGQMNTEAFF.

The CDR3 loop reads CASSEGGIYFSGANVLTF. The CDR3 coding sequence is TGTGCCAGCAGTGAGGGCGGGATATATTTCTCTGGGGCCAACGTCCTGACTTTC. The gene calls are TRBV2 and TRBJ2-6; tentatively, D is TRBD2 (6 bases). Trimming pared 3 bases from V and 0 bases from J, leaving 15 bases between. The V gene's germline CDR1 is SNHLY and CDR2 FYNNEI. The CDR3 runs 18 residues.